One and the same sample provided the 26 T cell receptor beta chains below, sequenced in a study of OX40 agonist ivuxolimab in advanced cancers. Libraries were prepared by immunoSEQ multiplex PCR; TCRdb keeps only in-frame clonotypes and omits some of them. The sample has more than 20,000 clones, more than 70% seen once. Specimen: CD4+ or CD8+ T cells sorted from blood, collected in a trial of the OX40 agonist ivuxolimab. The receptors originated from an adult with an advanced solid tumor such as melanoma, head and neck, liver or kidney cancer.

This chain joins TRBV28 and TRBJ2-3; 11 nucleotides line up with TRBD2. J gave up 5 bases and V 6 bases, and 10 bases lay outside the gene matches. CDR1 and CDR2 from the germline V gene are MDHEN and SYDVKM. This CDR3 region has 16 residues. The DNA for the CDR3 is TGTGCCAGCAGCGCTTCACTAGCGGGGGAGGTAGATACGCAGTATTTT. Residues: CASSASLAGEVDTQYF.

As DNA, the CDR3 is TGCGCCAGCAGCCAAGCGCCTATGGGCTATGGCTACACCTTC. This translates into CASSQAPMGYGYTF. The V gene is TRBV4-1, the J gene TRBJ1-2, with D uncertain. Per germline, CDR1 MGHRA and CDR2 YSYEKL. CDR3 size: 14 residues. V dropped 1 base and J dropped 4 bases, with 10 bases sitting between them.

The rearrangement joins TRBV5-1 to TRBJ2-5, with D possibly being TRBD2 (5 bases). The V gene lost 5 bases and the J gene lost 1 base, with 12 bases spanning the gap. Looked up from germline, CDR1 is SGHRS and CDR2 is YFSETQ. The CDR3 contains 14 residues. The DNA of the CDR3 is TGCGCCAGCAGAATTAGCGAGATCCAAGAGACCCAGTACTTC. It encodes CASRISEIQETQYF.

The chain employs TRBV12-1 and TRBJ2-7. TRBV12-1 is described as a pseudogene. This CDR3 spans 14 amino acids. The CDR3 loop is CASSSPRDGYEQYF. As DNA, the CDR3 is TGTGCCAGCAGCTCCCCACGCGACGGCTACGAGCAGTACTTC.

The chain combines TRBV7-8 with TRBJ2-7, with 7 bases lining up with TRBD2. The V segment lost 1 base and the J segment 4 bases; nucleotides outside the gene matches: 4. The CDR3 has 14 residues. Germline loops: CDR1 SGHVS, CDR2 FQNEAQ. CDR3: CASSLGMGGYEQYF. In nucleotides, the CDR3 is TGTGCCAGCAGCTTAGGTATGGGGGGGTACGAGCAGTACTTC.

The chain is built from TRBV20-1 and TRBJ2-5; no clear D gene. Trimming pared 4 bases from V and 3 bases from J, leaving 3 bases between. Germline values: CDR1 DFQATT, CDR2 SNEGSKA (reference sequence). CDR3 length: 10 amino acids. CDR3 coding DNA: TGCAGTGCTAAGAAAGAGACCCAGTACTTC. Its protein is CSAKKETQYF.

The chain uses TRBV9 and TRBJ2-7; D call uncertain. Between the trimmed V and J ends, which lost 0 bases and 2 bases, there was a span of 6 bases. The CDR3 runs 13 residues. Per the germline V gene, CDR1 is SGDLS and CDR2 is YYNGEE. The CDR3 DNA reads TGTGCCAGCAGCGTAGATACAGCCTACGAGCAGTACTTC. Translation: CASSVDTAYEQYF.

About this clone itself: At one of its ends the junction is not consistent with the germline gene, which may arise from a read error. The same CDR3 is also encoded by other DNA sequences in this sample. The chain has TRBV5-1 and TRBJ2-7; the D gene is possibly TRBD1 (6 bases). This CDR3 has 15 amino acids. The V gene's germline CDR1 is SGHRS and CDR2 YFSETQ. The CDR3 here is CASSSATGSIHEQYF. The CDR3 nucleotides read TGCGCCAGCAGCTCGGCGACAGGCAGTATACACGAGCAATACTTC.

This clone was seen a few times. Germline and junction disagree at one end, which may indicate a read error. The chain uses TRBV7-8 and TRBJ2-7; TRBD1 agrees at 12 bases. CDR3 length: 16 amino acids. Per the germline V gene, CDR1 is SGHVS and CDR2 is FQNEAQ. As DNA, the CDR3 is TGTGCCAGCAGCTTTAGGGGGACAGGGGGCTCCGACGAGCAGTACTTC. Encoded protein: CASSFRGTGGSDEQYF. Complete variable domain (other parts from reference TRBV7-8 and TRBJ2-7): GAGVSQSPRYKVAKRGQDVALRCDPISGHVSLFWYQQALGQGPEFLTYFQNEAQLDKSGLPSDRFFAERPEGSVSTLKIQRTQQEDSAVYLCASSFRGTGGSDEQYFGPGTRLTVT.

The rearrangement joins TRBV7-9 to TRBJ2-7, with 7 bases lining up with TRBD1. This CDR3 comprises 13 residues. The germline gives CDR1 SEHNR, CDR2 FQNEAQ (reference sequence). V gave up 1 base and J gave up 6 bases; unmatched junction bases: 3. The CDR3 DNA reads TGTGCCAGCAGCTTAGGGGGACAGACCGAGCAGTACTTC. Translation gives CASSLGGQTEQYF.

This chain joins TRBV19 and TRBJ2-2, with a tentative D call TRBD2 (5 bases). V lost 3 bases and J lost 7, with 15 bases in between. This CDR3 has 15 residues. Germline V gives CDR1 LNHDA, CDR2 SQIVND (reference sequence). The CDR3 nucleotides read TGTGCCAGTAGTATGTACGGCCGGAGCGGCGGGGAGCTGTTTTTT. It encodes CASSMYGRSGGELFF.

The chain employs TRBV10-2 and TRBJ2-5, with 7 bases fitting TRBD2. The germline CDR1 and CDR2 sequences are WSHSY and SAAADI. The CDR3 spans 15 residues. The trim removed 3 bases at V and 3 bases at J, leaving 7 bases unmatched. The CDR3 sequence is CASSDLGGGKETQYF. CDR3 coding DNA: TGCGCCAGCAGTGATTTGGGCGGGGGTAAAGAGACCCAGTACTTC.

V usage is TRBV9 and J usage is TRBJ1-4; D may be TRBD1 (5 bases). The ends were cut back, 0 bases at V and 10 bases at J, with 19 bases in the middle. Germline loops: CDR1 SGDLS, CDR2 YYNGEE. The CDR3 runs to 16 residues. This CDR3 reads CASSVGSGQGGGKLFF. DNA for the CDR3: TGTGCCAGCAGCGTAGGATCCGGGCAGGGCGGGGGAAAACTGTTTTTT.

The chain recombines TRBV7-9 with TRBJ1-5; 7 bases map to TRBD1. The V gene end was trimmed by 4 bases and the J gene end by 5 bases; junction bases not matched to a gene: 8. The CDR3 loop spans 15 amino acids. Germline V gene lookup returns CDR1 SEHNR and CDR2 FQNEAQ (reference sequence). In DNA, the CDR3 is TGTGCCAGCAGCTCGGAAGACAGGGCGGATCAGCCCCAGCATTTT. Translation gives CASSSEDRADQPQHF. Together with reference TRBV7-9 and TRBJ1-5, the CDR3 gives the full variable domain: DTGVSQNPRHKITKRGQNVTFRCDPISEHNRLYWYRQTLGQGPEFLTYFQNEAQLEKSRLLSDRFSAERPKGSFSTLEIQRTEQGDSAMYLCASSSEDRADQPQHFGDGTRLSIL.

The V gene is TRBV19, the J gene TRBJ1-5; D unresolved. Germline CDR1 LNHDA, CDR2 SQIVND (reference sequence). The CDR3 length is 16 residues. Trimming shortened V by 1 base and J by 2 bases, and 12 bases separated the two germline ends. CDR3 DNA sequence: TGTGCCAGTAGTATAGGCCCCTCGGAAGGCAATCAGCCCCAGCATTTT. Amino acids: CASSIGPSEGNQPQHF.

The CDR3 region is CASSITGSYGYTF. DNA for the CDR3: TGTGCCAGCAGTATTACAGGGAGCTATGGCTACACCTTC. This sequence joins TRBV27 and TRBJ1-2; a possible D gene is TRBD1 (6 bases). V was clipped by 5 bases and J by 4 bases, with 11 bases between them. Germline lookup yields CDR1 MNHEY and CDR2 SMNVEV (reference sequence). The CDR3 covers 13 residues.

The chain uses TRBV11-3 and TRBJ2-3; possibly TRBD2 for D (6 bases). The CDR3 runs to 14 residues. V shed 1 base and J shed 4 bases, with 9 bases lying between them. From germline, CDR1 is SGHNT and CDR2 YENEEA. In nucleotides, the CDR3 is TGTGCCAGCAGCTTAGCGGCTAGCGCAGATACGCAGTATTTT. It translates to CASSLAASADTQYF.

The chain carries TRBV13 and TRBJ2-7, with D tentatively TRBD2 (5 bases). The CDR3 covers 15 residues. Germline loops: CDR1 PRHDT, CDR2 FYEKMQ (reference sequence). V was trimmed by 3 bases and J by 2 bases, leaving 14 bases between them. The CDR3 protein is CASSLGEGRPYEQYF. DNA of the CDR3: TGTGCCAGCAGCTTGGGTGAGGGCAGGCCCTACGAGCAGTACTTC.

V and J are TRBV4-1 and TRBJ1-6; 7 nucleotides agree with TRBD1. Per germline, CDR1 MGHRA and CDR2 YSYEKL. V gave up 4 bases and J gave up 6 bases; unmatched junction bases: 6. CDR3 length: 15 residues. In DNA form, the CDR3 reads TGCGCCAGCAGCCGGTACAGGGGAATTAATTCACCCCTCCACTTT. Its translation is CASSRYRGINSPLHF.

This chain links TRBV18 with TRBJ1-3; D gene ambiguous. With 3 bases removed from V and 0 bases from J, the gap between germline ends came to 6 bases. CDR3 length: 14 residues. Per germline, CDR1 KGHSH and CDR2 LQKENI. The CDR3 region has the DNA TGTGCCAGCTCACCTGGGGTCTCTGGAAACACCATATATTTT. Translation: CASSPGVSGNTIYF. Using reference TRBV18 and TRBJ1-3 for the parts outside the CDR3, the full variable domain is NAGVMQNPRHLVRRRGQEARLRCSPMKGHSHVYWYRQLPEEGLKFMVYLQKENIIDESGMPKERFSAEFPKEGPSILRIQQVVRGDSAAYFCASSPGVSGNTIYFGEGSWLTVV.

This clone counts as medium-sized. This chain connects TRBV6-6 to TRBJ2-3, with 10 bases aligning to TRBD2. Trimming cost V 5 bases and J 3 bases; bases outside gene matches: 8. The CDR3 spans 16 residues. From germline, CDR1 is MNHNY and CDR2 SVGAGI (reference sequence). CDR3 coding DNA: TGTGCCAGCAGTACCCCACTAGCGGGGCAGACAGATACGCAGTATTTT. Amino acid sequence: CASSTPLAGQTDTQYF.

The V gene is TRBV6-1, the J gene TRBJ2-5; D is undetermined. V was shortened by 7 bases and J by 1 base, with 10 bases between the two germline ends. The CDR3 spans 13 residues. CDR1 and CDR2 (germline): MNHNS, SASEGT. The CDR3 loop is CASIGRLQETQYF. The CDR3 DNA follows: TGTGCCAGCATAGGGCGGCTCCAAGAGACCCAGTACTTC.

The V and J genes are TRBV6-5 and TRBJ2-1, with no clear D. The CDR3 is 11 residues long. V was cut by 2 bases and J by 8 bases, with 4 bases left in between. The germline V gene encodes CDR1 MNHEY and CDR2 SVGAGI. Here the CDR3 reads CASSYPHEQFF. DNA of the CDR3: TGTGCCAGCAGTTACCCCCATGAGCAGTTCTTC.

The chain joins TRBV7-9 to TRBJ1-4, with TRBD1 matching 7 bases. CDR1 is SEHNR, CDR2 FQNEAQ, per germline (reference sequence). The CDR3 loop spans 13 amino acids. The trim removed 5 bases at V and 6 bases at J, leaving 3 bases unmatched. CDR3 nucleotides: TGTGCCAGCAGCCCGACAGGGCATGAAAAACTGTTTTTT. Residues: CASSPTGHEKLFF. Combining the CDR3 with reference TRBV7-9 and TRBJ1-4 gives the whole variable domain DTGVSQNPRHKITKRGQNVTFRCDPISEHNRLYWYRQTLGQGPEFLTYFQNEAQLEKSRLLSDRFSAERPKGSFSTLEIQRTEQGDSAMYLCASSPTGHEKLFFGSGTQLSVL.

The chain is built from TRBV13 and TRBJ2-3; no definite D call. V lost 3 bases and J lost 0, with 4 bases in between. This CDR3 comprises 13 residues. Germline CDR1 is PRHDT and CDR2 is FYEKMQ (reference sequence). The CDR3 spells CASSFASTDTQYF. The CDR3 DNA is TGTGCCAGCAGCTTTGCTAGCACAGATACGCAGTATTTT.

The rearrangement joins TRBV7-9 to TRBJ2-5, with D possibly being TRBD1 (6 bases). Germline CDR1 is SEHNR and CDR2 is FQNEAQ (reference sequence). This CDR3 has 14 amino acids. V was cut by 4 bases and J by 0 bases, with 9 bases left in between. The DNA for the CDR3 is TGTGCCAGCAGCTCAGACAGGAACCAAGAGACCCAGTACTTC. This codes for CASSSDRNQETQYF.